These T cell receptor beta chains were read from a single sample in a study of post-analysis software for immune sequencing data. TCRdb re-called the PCR reads with MiXCR, one entry per CDR3 protein. The profile shows about 820,000 distinct CDR3 sequences, approximately 53% of them singletons. Sequenced: blood. These receptor sequences come from a girl aged 5 to 17 with multiple sclerosis. Both conserved end residues are part of each CDR3. A D gene is named only where the DNA matches it firmly. The size of a clone is reported for some rows only, either as once, few or many, or as a class for expanded clones.

TGTGCCAGCAGCCTAGCGGGAGGGCCGGATGAGCAGTTCTTC,CASSLAGGPDEQFF,TRBV7-2,few,TRBD2,TRBJ2-1
TGCGCCAGCAGCTTACGGGCCTTCCCGGGCCCAGATACGCAGTATTTT,CASSLRAFPGPDTQYF,TRBV5-1,NA,NA,TRBJ2-3
TGCAGTGCTAGAGTTCGGGACAGGGGGCTTTCAAGGGAGCAGTACTTC,CSARVRDRGLSREQYF,TRBV20-1,NA,TRBD1,TRBJ2-7
TGCGCCAGCAGCTTGAGTGGGACTAGCGGGGGGGCCAATGAGCAGTTCTTC,CASSLSGTSGGANEQFF,TRBV5-1,NA,TRBD2,TRBJ2-1
TGTGCCAGCAGCCAGGTTGAGAGGGAGCAGTTCTTC,CASSQVEREQFF,TRBV3-1,NA,NA,TRBJ2-1
TGTGCCGGCAGGGTTTGGGCCGAGCAGTTCTTC,CAGRVWAEQFF,TRBV2,NA,NA,TRBJ2-1
TGTGCCAGCAGTCCGGGGCCTTTAAGTTCTAATACGCAGTATTTT,CASSPGPLSSNTQYF,TRBV6-1,NA,NA,TRBJ2-3
TGTGCCAGCAGTCCCACTAGCGGGATACCCTACGAGCAGTACTTC,CASSPTSGIPYEQYF,TRBV12-3/TRBV12-4,NA,TRBD2,TRBJ2-7
TGTGCCTGGATAGGACGTAACTATGGCTACACCTTC,CAWIGRNYGYTF,TRBV30,NA,NA,TRBJ1-2
TGTGCCAGCACACCCGCGACAGGGCGGTACGAGCAGTACTTC,CASTPATGRYEQYF,TRBV6-5,NA,TRBD1,TRBJ2-7
TGTGCCATCAGTGTTGTCGGGCGCAGGGACGAGCAGTACTTC,CAISVVGRRDEQYF,TRBV10-3,NA,NA,TRBJ2-7
TGTGCCAGCAGCTCTTTCAGTGGCAATGAGCAGTTCTTC,CASSSFSGNEQFF,TRBV5-6,NA,NA,TRBJ2-1
TGCAGTGCTAGGGACCGGGGATTAATAACTGAAGCTTTCTTT,CSARDRGLITEAFF,TRBV20-1,NA,NA,TRBJ1-1
TGTGCCAGCCAAGCAGACAGGGCGACGGATACGCAGTATTTT,CASQADRATDTQYF,TRBV2,once,TRBD1,TRBJ2-3
TGCAGCGTTGAAGTCGGGGACAGGGAATCTCAGTACTTC,CSVEVGDRESQYF,TRBV29-1,NA,TRBD1,TRBJ2-7
TGCGCCAGCAGCTTGGGCGGGAGAGCCGGAGAGACCCAGTACTTC,CASSLGGRAGETQYF,TRBV5-1,NA,TRBD2,TRBJ2-5
TGTGCCAGCAGCCAGTTTCAGACTAGCGGCGAGCAGTACTTC,CASSQFQTSGEQYF,TRBV14,NA,TRBD2,TRBJ2-7
TGTGCCAGCAGCCCAGGGACAGGGAGGAAGGATCAGCCCCAGCATTTT,CASSPGTGRKDQPQHF,TRBV7-2,NA,TRBD1,TRBJ1-5
TGCAGTGCTAGAGTTCCTAGCGGGGGCCAGGGTGAGCAGTACTTC,CSARVPSGGQGEQYF,TRBV20-1,few,TRBD2,TRBJ2-5
TGCAGTGCCCCTTGGGGTGGCAGGGCGGGATCACCCCTCCACTTT,CSAPWGGRAGSPLHF,TRBV20-1,NA,NA,TRBJ1-6
TGTGCCAGCAAGTGGACAACAAATATTTCACCCCTCCACTTT,CASKWTTNISPLHF,TRBV6-2/TRBV6-3,NA,NA,TRBJ1-6
TGCGCCAGCAGCTTGATAGGCGCAGGGGAGGTGGAGACCCAGTACTTC,CASSLIGAGEVETQYF,TRBV5-1,NA,NA,TRBJ2-5
TGTGCCAGCAGTTCCCCAGGGCCGGGCACTGAAGCTTTCTTT,CASSSPGPGTEAFF,TRBV12-3/TRBV12-4,NA,NA,TRBJ1-1
TGTGCCAGCAGTTTATCATCAGGGGGCTGGGGTGGCTACACCTTC,CASSLSSGGWGGYTF,TRBV27,few,TRBD1,TRBJ1-2
TGTGCCAGCCGCGATGCAGGGCTCGATAATTCACCCCTCCACTTT,CASRDAGLDNSPLHF,TRBV3-1,NA,NA,TRBJ1-6
TGCAGTGCTAGAGGCAGCGAACCCTACGAGCAGTACTTC,CSARGSEPYEQYF,TRBV20-1,NA,NA,TRBJ2-7
TGTGCCAGCAGTCCACGAGGGGCCTTCATTGTAACTAATGAAAAACTGTTTTTT,CASSPRGAFIVTNEKLFF,TRBV6-1,NA,NA,TRBJ1-4
TGTGCCAGCAGCCCTCGACTAGCGGGAGGCCCCACAGATACGCAGTATTTT,CASSPRLAGGPTDTQYF,TRBV7-3,NA,TRBD2,TRBJ2-3
TGTGCCAGCAGCTTATTCGGGATCCGAGAGGGCAATCAGCCCCAGCATTTT,CASSLFGIREGNQPQHF,TRBV7-8,few,NA,TRBJ1-5
TGTGCCAGCAGCTCCGAGGCAGGTCTCATGAACACTGAAGCTTTCTTT,CASSSEAGLMNTEAFF,TRBV11-2,NA,NA,TRBJ1-1
TGCAGCGGTGCGACAGGGGGCTATACTGAAGCTTTCTTT,CSGATGGYTEAFF,TRBV29-1,NA,TRBD1,TRBJ1-1
TGTGCCAGCAGTGACGGACTCAACTCTGGGGCCAACGTCCTGACTTTC,CASSDGLNSGANVLTF,TRBV2,NA,NA,TRBJ2-6
TGTGCCAGCAGCTTGGGACAGGGACTTTATGGCTACACCTTC,CASSLGQGLYGYTF,TRBV7-9,NA,TRBD1,TRBJ1-2
TGCGCCAGCAGCGCCTGGGACCGCCTTGGAAACATTCAGTACTTC,CASSAWDRLGNIQYF,TRBV5-1,NA,NA,TRBJ2-4
TGCAGGGGTTCCAGGGGGATGCGTGCTGAGCAGTTCTTC,CRGSRGMRAEQFF,TRBV29-1,few,TRBD1,TRBJ2-1
TGTGCCAGCAGCCAAGATCCAGCGGGGACTGATACGCAGTATTTT,CASSQDPAGTDTQYF,TRBV14,few,TRBD2,TRBJ2-3
TGTGCCATCAGTGGGACTAGCGGGAGTTACGAGCAGTACTTC,CAISGTSGSYEQYF,TRBV10-3,NA,TRBD2,TRBJ2-7
TGTGCCAGCAGCTTAATGGCAGGGGCCGACGAGCAGTACTTC,CASSLMAGADEQYF,TRBV7-3,NA,NA,TRBJ2-7
TGTGCCAGCAGTTACTGGGACAGCTCCTACGAGCAGTACTTC,CASSYWDSSYEQYF,TRBV7-2,few,TRBD1,TRBJ2-7
TGTGCCAGCAGTTATCAGAGCTATTACGAGCAGTACTTC,CASSYQSYYEQYF,TRBV6-5,few,NA,TRBJ2-7
TGTGCCAGCAGCCCCGCTAGCAGGGGCACAGATACGCAGTATTTT,CASSPASRGTDTQYF,TRBV7-9,NA,NA,TRBJ2-3
TGCGCCAGCAGCTTGTTACAGGGATCCTCCTATGGCTACACCTTC,CASSLLQGSSYGYTF,TRBV5-1,NA,NA,TRBJ1-2
TGTGCCATCAGTGGGGGACTAGCGGGAGGTAATGAGCAGTTCTTC,CAISGGLAGGNEQFF,TRBV10-3,NA,TRBD2,TRBJ2-1
TGCAGCGTTGTGGGGGCCACCCACGAGCAGTACTTC,CSVVGATHEQYF,TRBV29-1,NA,NA,TRBJ2-7
TGTGCCAGCAGTTTCCGAACTGAAGCTTTCTTT,CASSFRTEAFF,TRBV12-3/TRBV12-4,few,NA,TRBJ1-1
TGTGCCACCAGCAGACGCCCTAGCGGGGGGGAGACCCAGTACTTC,CATSRRPSGGETQYF,TRBV15,few,TRBD2,TRBJ2-5
TGTGCCAGCAGCGACCCTCTAAGATTCGCTGAAGCTTTCTTT,CASSDPLRFAEAFF,TRBV7-9,NA,NA,TRBJ1-1
TGTGCCAGCAGCCCAAGGATTGACAGGTACAATGAGCAGTTCTTC,CASSPRIDRYNEQFF,TRBV7-9,NA,NA,TRBJ2-1
TGTGCCAGCAGCAATCCCGCAGGGGGCACCGGCTACACCTTC,CASSNPAGGTGYTF,TRBV6-5,NA,TRBD1,TRBJ1-2
TGCAGCGATAGAGATCAGAAGGGCAGGGAAGATGGCTACACCTTC,CSDRDQKGREDGYTF,TRBV20-1,NA,NA,TRBJ1-2
TGTGCCAGCAGCACCTTAGCGGGGGAATACGAGCAGTACTTC,CASSTLAGEYEQYF,TRBV7-6,NA,TRBD2,TRBJ2-7
TGTGCCAGCAGCTCCTCATCGCGGATGACGCAGTTCTTC,CASSSSSRMTQFF,TRBV11-2,NA,NA,TRBJ2-1